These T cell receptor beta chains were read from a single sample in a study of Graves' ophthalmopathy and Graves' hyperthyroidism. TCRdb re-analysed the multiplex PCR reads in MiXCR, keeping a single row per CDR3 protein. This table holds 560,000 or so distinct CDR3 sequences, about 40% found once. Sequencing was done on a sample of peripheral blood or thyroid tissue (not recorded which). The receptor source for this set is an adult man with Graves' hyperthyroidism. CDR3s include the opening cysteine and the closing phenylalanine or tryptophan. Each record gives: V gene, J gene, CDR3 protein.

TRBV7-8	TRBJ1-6	CAGGTKSSYNSPLHF
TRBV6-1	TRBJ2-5	CASSARDRGYWETQYF
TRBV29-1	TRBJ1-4	CSVSPGQLEKLFF
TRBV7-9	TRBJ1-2	CASSASDRFYGYTF
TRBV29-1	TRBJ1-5	CSVLNDRDQPQHF
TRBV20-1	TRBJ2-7	CSARVIERAGYEQYF
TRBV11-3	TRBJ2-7	CASSAGTSGGTAYEQYF
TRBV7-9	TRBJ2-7	CATRGGTAGYEQYF
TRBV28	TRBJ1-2	CASRSPGGSGYTF
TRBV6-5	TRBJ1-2	CASSPVRTDYGYTF
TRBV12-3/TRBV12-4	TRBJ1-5	CASSGSQGAQQPQHF
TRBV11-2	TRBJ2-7	CASSPFGGPTYEQYF
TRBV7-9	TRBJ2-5	CASSLVGRVTERTQYF
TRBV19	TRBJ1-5	CASSDQGAQPQHF
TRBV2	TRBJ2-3	CASTTGTLSTDTQYF
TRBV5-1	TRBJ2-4	CASSLGGDSGNIQYF
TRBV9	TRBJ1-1	CASSLGVNTEALF
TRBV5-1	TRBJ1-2	CASSFAAGANYGYTF
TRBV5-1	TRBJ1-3	CASSPGRKSSGNTIYF
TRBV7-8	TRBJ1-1	CASSLFRGWTEAFF